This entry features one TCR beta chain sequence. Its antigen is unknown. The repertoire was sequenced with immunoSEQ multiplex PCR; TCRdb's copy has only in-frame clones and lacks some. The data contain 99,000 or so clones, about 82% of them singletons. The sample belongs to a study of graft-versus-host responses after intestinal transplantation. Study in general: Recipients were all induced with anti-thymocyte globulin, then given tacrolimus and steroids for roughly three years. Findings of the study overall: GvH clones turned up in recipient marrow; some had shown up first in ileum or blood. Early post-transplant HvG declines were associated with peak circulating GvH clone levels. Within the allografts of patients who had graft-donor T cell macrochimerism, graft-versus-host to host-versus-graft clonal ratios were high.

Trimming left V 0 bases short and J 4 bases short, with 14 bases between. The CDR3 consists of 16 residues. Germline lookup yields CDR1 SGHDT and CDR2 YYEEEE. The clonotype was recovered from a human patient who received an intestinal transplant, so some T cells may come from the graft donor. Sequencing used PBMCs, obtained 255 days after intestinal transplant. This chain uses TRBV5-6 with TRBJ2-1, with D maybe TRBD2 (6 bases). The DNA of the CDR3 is TGTGCCAGCAGCTTGGCCGGGGGAATCCAATACAATGAGCAGTTCTTC. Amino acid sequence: CASSLAGGIQYNEQFF.